Presented here are 32 T cell receptor beta chains from one specimen sequenced in a study of T-cell reconstitution after alpha-beta-depleted transplantation in children (dated by TCRdb to about 2016). The receptor library was made with PCR. The instrument was an Illumina HiSeq 2500. TCR library preparation used molecular barcoding, with unique molecular identifiers applied to normalize quantification of the TCRbeta repertoire. TCRdb itself trimmed the public reads at Q25 with fastp, ran MiXCR and retained productive beta chains. Rows merge per CDR3 protein into single entries with the most common DNA and genes. The sample has hundreds of thousands of distinct CDR3 sequences on record, around 13% of them singletons. 2.2% of the sample goes to the ten largest clones. In the paper's terms, the treatment or condition label means: allogeneic hematopoietic cell transplantation with graft depleted of TCRalphabeta T cells and CD19 B cells.

Sample: PBMCs, mostly from graft donor cells, taken 360 days after TCRalphabeta/CD19-depleted stem cell transplant. The receptors were gathered from a male patient younger than 18 who had a stem cell transplant for acute myeloid leukemia, so the T cells may come from the graft donor.

The chain is built from TRBV28 and TRBJ1-2; D possibly corresponds to TRBD1 (5 bases). Germline assignment: CDR1 MDHEN and CDR2 SYDVKM. This CDR3 has 15 residues. V was pared by 5 bases and J by 6 bases, with 19 bases between. The CDR3 DNA reads as TGTGCCAGCAGTCTCCCTGGCAGGGCGGGAGATGGCTACACCTTC. This translates into CASSLPGRAGDGYTF.

J is TRBJ2-7 and V is TRBV12-3 or TRBV12-4; D may be TRBD1 (6 bases). V was cut by 6 bases and J by 5 bases, with 11 bases left in between. The CDR3 runs 12 residues. The CDR3 DNA sequence: TGTGCCAGCAGGGGGGCTGTGAACGAGCAGTACTTC. Amino acids: CASRGAVNEQYF.

This clonotype has only a few counts. The CDR3 reads CSDPPTSNEQFF. The CDR3 DNA follows: TGCAGCGACCCCCCCACGAGTAATGAGCAGTTCTTC. The J gene is TRBJ2-1, the V gene TRBV29-1; D unresolved. CDR1 is SQVTM and CDR2 is ANQGSEA in the germline V gene. The CDR3 runs 12 residues. Trimming left V 7 bases short and J 7 bases short, with 14 bases between.

V and J are TRBV20-1 and TRBJ1-6; tentative D call: TRBD1 (5 bases). Deletions cut 5 bases from V and 11 bases from J, with 10 bases between. Per germline, CDR1 DFQATT and CDR2 SNEGSKA (reference sequence). This CDR3 comprises 11 residues. CDR3 nucleotides: TGCAGTGCTGGGGGGGGGACACCCCTCCACTTT. This gives the protein CSAGGGTPLHF.

The chain carries TRBV7-6 and TRBJ1-3, with D possibly TRBD1 on 6 matching bases. Germline CDR1 reads SGHVS; CDR2 reads FNYEAQ. The CDR3 is 16 residues long. Trimming removed 1 base at V and 3 bases at J, with 13 bases between. This CDR3 is CASSLVAGGDGNTIYF. CDR3 DNA: TGTGCCAGCAGCTTAGTTGCCGGGGGCGATGGAAACACCATATATTTT.

The chain joins TRBV12-3 or TRBV12-4 to TRBJ1-3; D is uncertain. The ends were cut back, 6 bases at V and 2 bases at J, with 8 bases in the middle. CDR3 length: 13 residues. The CDR3 reads CASSPPPGNTIYF. The DNA for the CDR3 is TGTGCCAGCAGCCCCCCCCCTGGAAACACCATATATTTT.

V is TRBV19 and J is TRBJ2-4; D gene uncertain. Between the trimmed V and J ends, which lost 5 bases and 8 bases, there was a span of 10 bases. The V gene's germline CDR1 is LNHDA and CDR2 SQIVND (reference sequence). The CDR3 totals 12 residues. The CDR3 reads CASSVYMDIQYF. For the CDR3, the DNA is TGTGCCAGTAGTGTTTACATGGACATTCAGTACTTC.

This chain connects TRBV2 to TRBJ1-2, with no clear D. Germline V lookup: CDR1 SNHLY, CDR2 FYNNEI. The CDR3 is 10 residues long. The V gene lost 6 bases and the J gene lost 8 bases, with 7 bases spanning the gap. This chain's CDR3 is CASRVTGYTF. CDR3 in DNA: TGTGCCAGCAGGGTGACAGGCTACACCTTC.

This chain uses TRBV7-3 with TRBJ2-1; TRBD2 matches 11 bases. The CDR3 extends over 17 amino acids. CDR1 and CDR2 from the germline V gene are SGHTA and FQGTGA. After removal of 4 bases from V and 1 base from J, the junction contained 6 bases not matched to a gene. Here the CDR3 DNA reads TGTGCCAGCAGCTGGGCTAGCGGGAGGACTTCCTACAATGAGCAGTTCTTC. As protein: CASSWASGRTSYNEQFF. The full variable domain, in which reference TRBV7-3 and TRBJ2-1 provide the parts outside the CDR3, is GAGVSQTPSNKVTEKGKYVELRCDPISGHTALYWYRQSLGQGPEFLIYFQGTGAADDSGLPNDRFFAVRPEGSVSTLKIQRTERGDSAVYLCASSWASGRTSYNEQFFGPGTRLTVL.

The chain recombines TRBV28 with TRBJ2-7; D perhaps matches TRBD1 (5 bases). V was clipped by 3 bases and J by 9 bases, with 12 bases between them. This CDR3 has 12 residues. CDR1 is MDHEN, CDR2 SYDVKM, per germline. The CDR3: CASSFDSYGQYF. CDR3 DNA: TGTGCCAGCAGTTTCGACAGCTATGGGCAGTACTTC.

This clonotype has more than one count but fewer than ten. The chain carries TRBV6-2 or TRBV6-3 and TRBJ2-7; 8 bases line up with TRBD1. This CDR3 is built from 14 residues. V dropped 5 bases and J dropped 3; count of bases not matched to a gene: 6. Germline-derived CDR1 and CDR2 are MNHEY and SVGEGT. CDR3 region: CASSTRTGSYEQYF. The CDR3 DNA sequence: TGTGCCAGCAGTACAAGGACAGGGAGCTACGAGCAGTACTTC.

The CDR3 loop is CSVLGTSGLGGRHEQFF. CDR3 in DNA: TGCAGCGTCCTTGGGACTAGCGGGTTGGGAGGCCGCCATGAGCAGTTCTTC. This chain links TRBV29-1 with TRBJ2-1; 12 positions agree with TRBD2. CDR3 length equals 17 residues. Looked up from germline, CDR1 is SQVTM and CDR2 is ANQGSEA. J was trimmed by 8 bases and V by 6 bases; bases with no gene match: 17.

This chain uses TRBV4-2 with TRBJ1-5; TRBD1 matches 10 bases. CDR3 size: 15 residues. V lost 2 bases to trimming and J lost 11 bases; unmatched junction nucleotides: 9. The germline gives CDR1 LGHNA, CDR2 YNFKEQ. In DNA, the CDR3 is TGTGCCAGCAGCCAACGGGACAGGGGTAACGTGGCCCAGCATTTT. Its translation is CASSQRDRGNVAQHF.

The chain recombines TRBV20-1 with TRBJ1-1; D unresolved. The germline V and J ends were trimmed by 8 bases and 1 base, with 14 bases remaining between them. The CDR3 contains 13 residues. Germline loops: CDR1 DFQATT, CDR2 SNEGSKA (reference sequence). The CDR3 is CSTLLIGNTEAFF. The CDR3, as DNA: TGCAGTACACTCCTTATAGGGAACACTGAAGCTTTCTTT.

The table lists this clonotype with a few counts. The chain uses TRBV12-3 or TRBV12-4 and TRBJ1-6; D is ambiguous. The CDR3 is 18 amino acids. The ends were cut back, 1 base at V and 6 bases at J, with 19 bases in the middle. CDR3 loop: CASSLGRTVFLGNSPLHF. The CDR3, as DNA: TGTGCCAGCAGTTTAGGGCGGACCGTCTTTCTTGGTAATTCACCCCTCCACTTT.

This clonotype was counted a few times. V and J are TRBV6-2 or TRBV6-3 and TRBJ2-1, with 12 bases identical to TRBD1. The CDR3 covers 17 residues. Germline lookup yields CDR1 MNHEY and CDR2 SVGEGT. Germline trimming cut 0 bases from V and 3 bases from J; bases unmatched to any gene: 3. CDR3 amino acids: CASSYSGQGAFYNEQFF. CDR3 nucleotide sequence: TGTGCCAGCAGTTACTCGGGACAGGGGGCTTTCTACAATGAGCAGTTCTTC.

This clonotype was picked up a small number of times. This chain joins TRBV6-2 or TRBV6-3 and TRBJ2-2; D is possibly TRBD2 (5 bases). The germline gives CDR1 MNHEY, CDR2 SVGEGT. This CDR3 has 16 amino acids. Deletions cut 5 bases from V and 5 bases from J, with 18 bases between. CDR3 nucleotide sequence: TGTGCCAGCAGTGCATTACGGGGAGATAGAACCGGGGAGCTGTTTTTT. Its protein is CASSALRGDRTGELFF.

This clonotype was recorded a few times. The J gene is TRBJ2-3, the V gene TRBV7-2, with D possibly TRBD2 on 7 matching bases. The germline V and J ends were trimmed by 7 bases and 2 bases, with 22 bases remaining between them. In germline, CDR1 is SGHTA, CDR2 FQGNSA. This CDR3 comprises 17 residues. The CDR3 DNA reads as TGTGCCAGCATGTGGGGGCTGACTAGCTGGGTCACAGATACGCAGTATTTT. As protein: CASMWGLTSWVTDTQYF.

This clonotype was recorded many times. The chain combines TRBV7-2 with TRBJ1-5; the D is unclear. This CDR3 has 15 amino acids. V was pared by 1 base and J by 2 bases, with 9 bases between. Germline CDR1 SGHTA, CDR2 FQGNSA. CDR3 amino acids: CASSLGLFGNQPQHF. The CDR3, as DNA: TGTGCCAGCAGCTTAGGTCTGTTCGGCAATCAGCCCCAGCATTTT.

V and J are TRBV4-2 and TRBJ2-1, with 12 bases fitting TRBD2. Germline CDR1 is LGHNA and CDR2 is YNFKEQ. The CDR3 is 21 amino acids. With V trimmed by 0 bases and J by 3 bases, 15 bases remained unmatched. The CDR3 bases are TGTGCCAGCAGCCAAGATCGGGGGGGGCTAGCGGGAGGGCCGAGCTACAATGAGCAGTTCTTC. This sequence encodes CASSQDRGGLAGGPSYNEQFF.

The chain couples TRBV28 to TRBJ2-3, with 7 bases that match TRBD2. The V gene end was trimmed by 9 bases and the J gene end by 2 bases; junction bases not matched to a gene: 11. CDR3 length: 15 residues. The germline gives CDR1 MDHEN, CDR2 SYDVKM. This CDR3 reads CASGGVTSATDTQYF. The CDR3 nucleotides read TGTGCCAGTGGGGGTGTCACTAGCGCCACAGATACGCAGTATTTT.

The chain has TRBV5-1 and TRBJ1-2, with 9 bases identical to TRBD1. The germline V gene has CDR1 SGHRS and CDR2 YFSETQ. The CDR3 covers 14 residues. V shed 2 bases and J 5 bases; nucleotides not matched to a gene: 4. CDR3 amino acids: CASSFWTGDYGYTF. CDR3 DNA sequence: TGCGCCAGCAGCTTTTGGACAGGGGATTATGGCTACACCTTC.

This clonotype was picked up a small number of times. This rearrangement joins TRBV7-3 to TRBJ2-1, with D perhaps TRBD2 (5 bases). The CDR3 is 14 amino acids. Looked up from germline, CDR1 is SGHTA and CDR2 is FQGTGA. Deletions cut 5 bases from V and 4 bases from J, with 12 bases between. CDR3 protein: CASSRWSGYNEQFF. CDR3 DNA: TGTGCCAGCAGCCGCTGGTCGGGATACAATGAGCAGTTCTTC.

The chain links TRBV4-3 to TRBJ2-7; 11 bases are a match to TRBD2. V lost 0 bases and J lost 3; bases outside the gene matches: 4. Germline V gives CDR1 LGHNA, CDR2 YSLEER. The CDR3 is 16 residues long. The CDR3 DNA reads TGCGCCAGCAGCCAAGAGCTAGCGGGAGGCCTCTACGAGCAGTACTTC. Translating it yields CASSQELAGGLYEQYF.

The gene calls are TRBV7-2 and TRBJ2-7; 8 bases agree with TRBD2. CDR1 is SGHTA and CDR2 is FQGNSA in the germline V gene. There are 12 residues in the CDR3. The trim removed 5 bases at V and 12 bases at J, leaving 9 bases unmatched. DNA of the CDR3: TGTGCCAGCAGCCCCGCCCTGCGGGAGGTGTACTTC. It encodes CASSPALREVYF.

V usage is TRBV7-8 and J usage is TRBJ1-1, with unresolved D. The germline CDR1 and CDR2 sequences are SGHVS and FQNEAQ. CDR3 length: 14 amino acids. Trimming left V 2 bases short and J 6 bases short, with 13 bases between. CDR3 residues: CASSLKGLLAEAFF. The CDR3 nucleotides read TGTGCCAGCAGCTTAAAAGGGCTTCTGGCTGAAGCTTTCTTT.

This clonotype was recorded many times. The rearrangement joins TRBV28 to TRBJ2-3; TRBD2 agrees at 11 bases. V shed 3 bases, J shed 6 bases, and the junction held 11 bases outside the gene matches. Per germline, CDR1 MDHEN and CDR2 SYDVKM. The CDR3 consists of 17 residues. As DNA, the CDR3 is TGTGCCAGCAGTTTGGGGACTAGCGGCCACCTAGGGGATACGCAGTATTTT. It specifies CASSLGTSGHLGDTQYF.

This clonotype was seen a handful of times. The gene calls are TRBV4-2 and TRBJ2-2; a possible D gene is TRBD1 (5 bases). Germline values: CDR1 LGHNA, CDR2 YNFKEQ. V was cut by 1 base and J by 2 bases, with 11 bases left in between. This CDR3 contains 16 residues. In nucleotides, the CDR3 is TGTGCCAGCAGCCAAGGATGGGGCTCAAACACCGGGGAGCTGTTTTTT. Translating gives CASSQGWGSNTGELFF.

CDR3 sequence reads: CASSFTSGRSEFF. The CDR3 region has the DNA TGTGCCAGCAGCTTTACTAGCGGGAGATCGGAGTTCTTC. This rearrangement joins TRBV7-2 to TRBJ2-1; 11 bases align to TRBD2. Germline V gene sequence: CDR1 SGHTA, CDR2 FQGNSA. The CDR3 is made up of 13 amino acids. Trimming took 3 bases from V and 14 from J; bases not matched to a gene: 6. The full variable domain, completed using reference TRBV7-2 and TRBJ2-1, is GAGVSQSPSNKVTEKGKDVELRCDPISGHTALYWYRQSLGQGLEFLIYFQGNSAPDKSGLPSDRFSAERTGGSVSTLTIQRTQQEDSAVYLCASSFTSGRSEFFGPGTRLTVL.

V is TRBV29-1 and J is TRBJ2-3; D gene ambiguous. V was pared by 5 bases and J by 4 bases, with 13 bases between. CDR1 SQVTM and CDR2 ANQGSEA come from the germline V gene. The CDR3 has 13 residues. The CDR3 is CSVISTVADTQYF. CDR3 bases: TGCAGCGTTATCTCTACGGTTGCAGATACGCAGTATTTT.

This clonotype appeared a few times. The rearrangement uses TRBV6-2 or TRBV6-3 and TRBJ2-5, with D maybe TRBD2 (6 bases). The CDR3 totals 15 residues. V was cut by 0 bases and J by 1 base, with 9 bases left in between. The germline CDR1 and CDR2 sequences are MNHEY and SVGEGT. The CDR3 loop reads CASSYSGGRQETQYF. The CDR3 DNA follows: TGTGCCAGCAGTTACTCGGGAGGCCGCCAAGAGACCCAGTACTTC.

Only a few counts were recorded for this clonotype. The V gene is TRBV7-9, the J gene TRBJ2-1, with TRBD1 as a possible D gene (5 bases). The CDR3 runs to 12 residues. V lost 5 bases and J 14 bases, leaving 16 bases between the germline ends. The V gene's germline CDR1 is SEHNR and CDR2 FQNEAQ (reference sequence). The CDR3 bases are TGTGCCAGCAGCCAACCTAAGCTAGGGGAGTTCTTC. The encoded protein is CASSQPKLGEFF.